Described below is a single T cell receptor beta chain sequence and its context. Its antigen remains unknown. The source of the sample is a study of cytomegalovirus exposure and HLA in healthy donors. The study, taken as a whole, reports: A list of around 160 TCR beta chains associated with cytomegalovirus was given.

PCR employed 60 Vbeta and 13 Jbeta primers. Profiling relied on immunoSEQ multiplex PCR, and the TCRdb table lists in-frame clones only, not all of them. This sample has 150,000 to 200,000 clones, with roughly 82% found just once. Germline V gives CDR1 SGHNT, CDR2 YENEEA. V trimming: 5 bases; J trimming: 2 bases; junction bases outside the gene matches: 5. The CDR3 is 15 residues long. Sequencing was performed on PBMCs. The sequence was collected from a woman between 45 and 65 years old in good health and CMV-seronegative. The chain couples TRBV11-3 to TRBJ2-2, with 7 bases that match TRBD1. In DNA, the CDR3 is TGTGCCAGCAGCCCCGGGACAGAAAACACCGGGGAGCTGTTTTTT. It is translated as CASSPGTENTGELFF.